A selection of T cell receptor beta chains follows, all from one sample in a study of blood T cell repertoires in COVID-19. Assay used: immunoSEQ multiplex PCR; TCRdb lists only in-frame clones, some missing. This repertoire shows about 180,000 clones, about 85% found once; its top ten account for about 9.4%. The specimen sequenced was peripheral blood. The receptors originated from a woman at least 80 years old with acute or convalescent COVID-19. Both conserved end residues are part of each CDR3. The D gene is left open where the match is weak. Expanded clones get a size class; other rows say once, few or many, or leave the size out.

DNA,CDR3,D,size,J,V
TGTGCCAGCAGCTGGAATCCGACAGGGGCTGAAAAACTGTTTTTT,CASSWNPTGAEKLFF,TRBD1,-,TRBJ1-4,TRBV5-4
TGTGCCAGCAGCGGGCTCCACCCCCTTTACGAGCAGTACTTC,CASSGLHPLYEQYF,-,-,TRBJ2-7,TRBV7-9
TGTGCCACCAGTGCCAACAGCTATGGCTACACCTTC,CATSANSYGYTF,-,-,TRBJ1-2,TRBV24-1
TGTGCCAGCAGTAGGGATCCAGGGCGAGATACGCAGTATTTT,CASSRDPGRDTQYF,-,-,TRBJ2-3,TRBV6-5
TGTGCCAGCACCGCAGGGAGGTACACTGAAGCTTTCTTT,CASTAGRYTEAFF,-,-,TRBJ1-1,TRBV6-5
TGTGCCAGCAGCTTAGGTGGGACAGGGGGCAATGGCTACACCTTC,CASSLGGTGGNGYTF,TRBD1,-,TRBJ1-2,TRBV7-2
TGTGCCAGTAGTGTGGGACAGGGGGATTCATATGGCTACACCTTC,CASSVGQGDSYGYTF,TRBD1,-,TRBJ1-2,TRBV19
TGTGCCACCAGGGACAGCGCAGAGACCCAGTACTTC,CATRDSAETQYF,-,-,TRBJ2-5,TRBV24-1
TGTGCCAGCAGTTTTCGGGACAGGTCTCGGGGTAGCTATGGCTACACCTTC,CASSFRDRSRGSYGYTF,TRBD1,-,TRBJ1-2,TRBV27
TGTGCCACCAGCAGCAGACAGCTCTCTGGGGCCAACGTCCTGACTTTC,CATSSRQLSGANVLTF,-,-,TRBJ2-6,TRBV15
TGTGCCAGCAGCTCCTTAGTCCGTTTACTATACAATGAGCAGTTCTTC,CASSSLVRLLYNEQFF,-,-,TRBJ2-1,TRBV7-2
TGTGCCAGCAGCTGGACTAGCGGGACGAACACCGGGGAGCTGTTTTTT,CASSWTSGTNTGELFF,TRBD2,-,TRBJ2-2,TRBV7-8
TGTGCCAGCAGTTACGGGGGGAGGACCCAGCATTTT,CASSYGGRTQHF,-,-,TRBJ1-5,TRBV6-2/TRBV6-3
TGTGCCAGCAGACCCGGGACAGGGAACGAAAAACTGTTTTTT,CASRPGTGNEKLFF,TRBD1,-,TRBJ1-4,TRBV6-6
TGTGCCAGCAGTCCCCGGACACCCGGAAACACCATATATTTT,CASSPRTPGNTIYF,-,once,TRBJ1-3,TRBV6-5
TGTGCCAGCAGCTTGGCTCTATCGGGGAGCACAGATACGCAGTATTTT,CASSLALSGSTDTQYF,-,once,TRBJ2-3,TRBV5-4
TGTGCCATCAGAGGACAGGGGGCGAACTATGGCTACACCTTC,CAIRGQGANYGYTF,TRBD1,few,TRBJ1-2,TRBV10-3
TGCGCCAGCAGCCAAGCTCAGGGAGGCGGCAATTCACCCCTCCACTTT,CASSQAQGGGNSPLHF,-,-,TRBJ1-6,TRBV4-3
TGTGCCAGCAGCCCGAACCCGACAGACCGCAGGCCCCAGCATTTT,CASSPNPTDRRPQHF,-,-,TRBJ1-5,TRBV5-5
TGTGCCAGCAGTTTAGCGGGCGCGCAGCCCCAGCATTTT,CASSLAGAQPQHF,-,-,TRBJ1-5,TRBV12-3/TRBV12-4
TGTGCCAGCAGCTTAGGGGCAGGGGTTGGAGAGACCCAGTACTTC,CASSLGAGVGETQYF,-,-,TRBJ2-5,TRBV7-2
TGTGCCAGCTCACCCCCTACGAGGACAGGCCCGGGACCCCTCCACTTT,CASSPPTRTGPGPLHF,TRBD1,-,TRBJ1-6,TRBV18
TGTGCCATTAACGACAGGGGAGGGACTGAAGCTTTCTTT,CAINDRGGTEAFF,TRBD1,-,TRBJ1-1,TRBV10-3
TGTGCCAGCAGCTCCCAAAGCGGGGGTGTCACAGATACGCAGTATTTT,CASSSQSGGVTDTQYF,TRBD2,once,TRBJ2-3,TRBV7-2
TGTGCCAGCAGCCACGTGGACGGACAGTCTGAAGCTTTCTTT,CASSHVDGQSEAFF,-,-,TRBJ1-1,TRBV6-5
TGTGCCAGCAGCCTTCAAATCTCTAGCGGGCCATACCGGGGGACCCAGTACTTC,CASSLQISSGPYRGTQYF,TRBD2,-,TRBJ2-5,TRBV14
TGCAGCGTTGATTCCCCAGTACAGGGAATTATTATTGAGCAGTTCTTC,CSVDSPVQGIIIEQFF,-,-,TRBJ2-1,TRBV29-1
TGTGCCAGTAGTATTACAGACCGAAACACCATATATTTT,CASSITDRNTIYF,-,-,TRBJ1-3,TRBV19
TGTGCCAGCAGCAGGAGCGGGGAAGAGACCCAGTACTTC,CASSRSGEETQYF,TRBD2,-,TRBJ2-5,TRBV7-2